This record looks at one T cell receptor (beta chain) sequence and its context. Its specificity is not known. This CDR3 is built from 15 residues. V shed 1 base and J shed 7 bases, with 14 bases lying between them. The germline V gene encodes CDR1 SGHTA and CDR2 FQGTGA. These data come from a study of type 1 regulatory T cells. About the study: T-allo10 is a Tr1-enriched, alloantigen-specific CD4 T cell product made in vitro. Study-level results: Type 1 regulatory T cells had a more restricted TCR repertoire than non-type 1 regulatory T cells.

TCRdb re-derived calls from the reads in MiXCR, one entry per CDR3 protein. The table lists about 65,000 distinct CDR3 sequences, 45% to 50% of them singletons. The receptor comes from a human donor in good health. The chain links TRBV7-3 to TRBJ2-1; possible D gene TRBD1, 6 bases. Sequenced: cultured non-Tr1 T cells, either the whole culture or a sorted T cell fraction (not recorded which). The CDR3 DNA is TGTGCCAGCAGCTTAAGGGACACACGCCCGAATGAGCAGTTCTTC. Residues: CASSLRDTRPNEQFF.